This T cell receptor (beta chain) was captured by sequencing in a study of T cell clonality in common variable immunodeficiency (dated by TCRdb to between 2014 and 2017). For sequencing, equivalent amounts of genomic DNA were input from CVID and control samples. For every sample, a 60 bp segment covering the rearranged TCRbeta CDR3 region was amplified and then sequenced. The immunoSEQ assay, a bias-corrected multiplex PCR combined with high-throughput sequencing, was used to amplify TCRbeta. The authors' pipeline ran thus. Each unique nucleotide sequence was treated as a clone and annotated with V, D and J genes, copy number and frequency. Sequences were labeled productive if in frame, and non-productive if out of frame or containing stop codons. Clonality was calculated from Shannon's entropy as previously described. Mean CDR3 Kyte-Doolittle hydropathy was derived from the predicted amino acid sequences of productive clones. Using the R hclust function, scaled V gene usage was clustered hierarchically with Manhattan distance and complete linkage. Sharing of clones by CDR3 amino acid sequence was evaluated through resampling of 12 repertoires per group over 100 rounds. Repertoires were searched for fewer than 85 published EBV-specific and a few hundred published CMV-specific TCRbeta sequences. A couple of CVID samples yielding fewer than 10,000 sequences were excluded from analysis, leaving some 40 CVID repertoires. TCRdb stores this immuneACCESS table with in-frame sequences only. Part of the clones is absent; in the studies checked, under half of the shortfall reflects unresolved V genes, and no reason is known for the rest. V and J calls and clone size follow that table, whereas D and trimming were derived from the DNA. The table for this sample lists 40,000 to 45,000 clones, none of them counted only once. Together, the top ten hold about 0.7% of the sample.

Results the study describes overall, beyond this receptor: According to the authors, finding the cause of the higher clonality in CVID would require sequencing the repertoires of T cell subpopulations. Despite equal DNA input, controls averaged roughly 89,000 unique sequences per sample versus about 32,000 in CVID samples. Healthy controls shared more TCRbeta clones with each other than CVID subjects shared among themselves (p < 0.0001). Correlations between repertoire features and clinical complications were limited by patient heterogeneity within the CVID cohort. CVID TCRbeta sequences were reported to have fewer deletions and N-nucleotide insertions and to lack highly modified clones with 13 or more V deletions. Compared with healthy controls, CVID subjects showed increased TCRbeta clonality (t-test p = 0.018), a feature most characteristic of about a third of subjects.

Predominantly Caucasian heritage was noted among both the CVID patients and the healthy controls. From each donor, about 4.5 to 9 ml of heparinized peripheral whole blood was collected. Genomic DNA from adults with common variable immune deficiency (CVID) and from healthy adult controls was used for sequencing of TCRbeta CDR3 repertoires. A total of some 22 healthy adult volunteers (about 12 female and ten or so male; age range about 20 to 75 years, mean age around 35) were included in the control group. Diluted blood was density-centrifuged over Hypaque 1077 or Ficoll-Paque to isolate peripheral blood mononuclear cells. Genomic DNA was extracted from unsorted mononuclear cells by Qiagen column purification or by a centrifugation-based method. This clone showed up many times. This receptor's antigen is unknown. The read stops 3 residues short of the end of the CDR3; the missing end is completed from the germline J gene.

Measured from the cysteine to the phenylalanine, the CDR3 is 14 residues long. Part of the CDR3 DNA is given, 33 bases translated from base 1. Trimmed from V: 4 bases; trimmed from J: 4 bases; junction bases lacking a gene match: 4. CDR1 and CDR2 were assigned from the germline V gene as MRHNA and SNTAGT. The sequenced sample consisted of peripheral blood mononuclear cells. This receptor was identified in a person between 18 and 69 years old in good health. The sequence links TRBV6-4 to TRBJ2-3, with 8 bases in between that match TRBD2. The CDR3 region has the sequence CASSGSGTPDTQYF. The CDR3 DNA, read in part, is TGTGCCAGCAGTGGTAGCGGGACGCCAGATACG.